The 32 T cell receptor beta chains below were found in one sample sequenced in a study of Graves' ophthalmopathy and Graves' hyperthyroidism. Amplified TCR beta CDR3 regions were obtained using RNA transcripts as template. Following a first-round RT-PCR that used HTBI primers, a second-round multiplex PCR was carried out. Via MiXCR, TCRdb re-called the multiplex PCR reads, giving one row per CDR3 protein. Among about 210,000 distinct CDR3 sequences listed, 25% to 30% were seen once. The source material was peripheral blood. The source is a man aged 45-65 years with Graves' ophthalmopathy.

This clonotype was detected many times. The J gene is TRBJ1-2, the V gene TRBV11-2; D remains unclear. Trimming left V 5 bases short and J 6 bases short, with 10 bases between. The CDR3 is 12 residues long. Per germline, CDR1 SGHAT and CDR2 FQNNGV. The CDR3 DNA reads as TGTGCCAGCAGCCCGTCTGGGGATGGCTACACCTTC. Protein product: CASSPSGDGYTF.

The gene calls are TRBV28 and TRBJ1-1; D is undetermined. V lost 6 bases to trimming and J lost 4 bases, with 15 bases between them. Germline V gene lookup returns CDR1 MDHEN and CDR2 SYDVKM. The CDR3 contains 14 residues. CDR3 nucleotides: TGTGCCAGCAGCCCCGACTGGGAGAGCACTGAAGCTTTCTTT. Translated, it gives CASSPDWESTEAFF.

This clonotype came up many times. The J gene is TRBJ2-2, the V gene TRBV5-1; perhaps TRBD1 as D (6 bases). V lost 3 bases and J 3 bases, leaving 12 bases between the germline ends. CDR3 size: 15 residues. Germline V gene sequence: CDR1 SGHRS, CDR2 YFSETQ. CDR3 sequence (DNA): TGCGCCAGCAGCTGGACAGTTTCGGACACCGGGGAGCTGTTTTTT. This codes for CASSWTVSDTGELFF. Together with reference TRBV5-1 and TRBJ2-2, the CDR3 gives the full variable domain: KAGVTQTPRYLIKTRGQQVTLSCSPISGHRSVSWYQQTPGQGLQFLFEYFSETQRNKGNFPGRFSGRQFSNSRSEMNVSTLELGDSALYLCASSWTVSDTGELFFGEGSRLTVL.

The V gene is TRBV12-3 or TRBV12-4, the J gene TRBJ1-2; 8 bases fit TRBD1. V shed 0 bases, J shed 4 bases, and the junction held 7 bases outside the gene matches. CDR3 size: 16 residues. This CDR3 is CASSLATGAPSYGYTF. The CDR3 DNA reads as TGTGCCAGCAGTTTAGCGACAGGGGCCCCCAGCTATGGCTACACCTTC.

This chain uses TRBV7-2 with TRBJ2-5, with 8 bases lining up with TRBD2. From germline, CDR1 is SGHTA and CDR2 FQGNSA. The CDR3 spans 16 residues. V gave up 5 bases and J gave up 5 bases; unmatched junction bases: 13. DNA of the CDR3: TGTGCCAGCAGCCCCGAATTTCCGGGAGGGGGGGAGACCCAGTACTTC. This translates into CASSPEFPGGGETQYF.

This clonotype was seen a few times. The chain recombines TRBV12-3 or TRBV12-4 with TRBJ1-3, with D possibly being TRBD1 (6 bases). V shed 6 bases and J shed 1 base, with 10 bases lying between them. The CDR3 is made up of 14 amino acids. The CDR3 loop is CASRPDSSGNTIYF. The CDR3 DNA is TGTGCCAGCAGGCCGGACAGTTCTGGAAACACCATATATTTT.

This clonotype has more than one count but fewer than ten. The gene calls are TRBV7-9 and TRBJ2-2; D not certain. CDR1 and CDR2 (germline): SEHNR, FQNEAQ (reference sequence). The CDR3 consists of 14 residues. V lost 2 bases, J lost 7 bases, and 11 bases lay in between. The CDR3 spells CASSLFSSVGELFF. CDR3 coding DNA: TGTGCCAGCAGCTTATTTTCCTCGGTCGGGGAGCTGTTTTTT.

This clonotype was found a few times. V gene TRBV6-2 or TRBV6-3 combines with J gene TRBJ1-5; 7 nucleotides align to TRBD1. V dropped 6 bases and J dropped 6; count of bases not matched to a gene: 8. The CDR3 length is 14 residues. The germline V gene has CDR1 MNHEY and CDR2 SVGEGT. For the CDR3, the DNA is TGTGCCAGCAGAAATCGGTACAGGGGTCAGCCCCAGCATTTT. Amino acids: CASRNRYRGQPQHF.

This clonotype was counted many times. This chain uses TRBV7-2 with TRBJ1-5; D is perhaps TRBD1 (5 bases). Germline CDR1 is SGHTA and CDR2 is FQGNSA. The V and J ends lost 1 base and 0 bases respectively, with 10 bases between them. This CDR3 is built from 16 residues. The CDR3 spells CASSLGPGYSNQPQHF. For the CDR3, the DNA is TGTGCCAGCAGCTTAGGACCAGGGTATAGCAATCAGCCCCAGCATTTT. The whole variable domain, filled in from reference TRBV7-2 and TRBJ1-5, reads GAGVSQSPSNKVTEKGKDVELRCDPISGHTALYWYRQSLGQGLEFLIYFQGNSAPDKSGLPSDRFSAERTGGSVSTLTIQRTQQEDSAVYLCASSLGPGYSNQPQHFGDGTRLSIL.

This clonotype was seen at least ten times. This sequence joins TRBV28 and TRBJ2-7; 8 bases line up with TRBD1. CDR1 is MDHEN and CDR2 is SYDVKM in the germline V gene. This CDR3 spans 15 amino acids. After removal of 6 bases from V and 2 bases from J, the junction contained 9 bases not matched to a gene. CDR3 region: CASRPTGGNTYEQYF. DNA of the CDR3: TGTGCCAGCAGGCCAACAGGGGGAAACACCTACGAGCAGTACTTC. Full variable domain (outside the CDR3, taken from reference TRBV28 and TRBJ2-7): DVKVTQSSRYLVKRTGEKVFLECVQDMDHENMFWYRQDPGLGLRLIYFSYDVKMKEKGDIPEGYSVSREKKERFSLILESASTNQTSMYLCASRPTGGNTYEQYFGPGTRLTVT.

The chain employs TRBV20-1 and TRBJ1-2, with D possibly being TRBD1 (6 bases). The CDR3 spans 16 residues. The germline CDR1 and CDR2 sequences are DFQATT and SNEGSKA (reference sequence). Trimming pared 1 base from V and 3 bases from J, leaving 18 bases between. CDR3 DNA sequence: TGCAGTGCTAGAGCGACCCGACAGGCGCACTACTATGGCTACACCTTC. This codes for CSARATRQAHYYGYTF.

The genes are TRBV12-3 or TRBV12-4 and TRBJ1-2; possible D gene TRBD1, 6 bases. The CDR3 is made up of 16 amino acids. V was cut by 1 base and J by 5 bases, with 17 bases left in between. CDR3 coding DNA: TGTGCCAGCAGTTTAGATGGGACGGGACAAATTTATGGCTACACCTTC. This translates into CASSLDGTGQIYGYTF.

This clonotype was counted only a few times. This chain connects TRBV6-5 to TRBJ1-1; 8 bases match TRBD1. Looked up from germline, CDR1 is MNHEY and CDR2 is SVGAGI. The CDR3 length is 15 residues. The J segment lost 1 base and the V segment lost 2 bases, leaving 3 bases of the junction unmatched. CDR3 loop: CASSYVDRGNTEAFF. DNA for the CDR3: TGTGCCAGCAGTTACGTCGACAGGGGGAACACTGAAGCTTTCTTT.

The table lists this clonotype with many counts. V usage is TRBV11-2 and J usage is TRBJ2-7; D ambiguous. Germline CDR1 and CDR2: SGHAT and FQNNGV. V was trimmed by 4 bases and J by 5 bases, leaving 12 bases between them. This CDR3 is 13 amino acids long. The CDR3 DNA reads TGTGCCAGCAGCTGGTACGCGTACGACGAGCAGTACTTC. Translating gives CASSWYAYDEQYF.

This clonotype was recorded at least ten times. The chain combines TRBV12-3 or TRBV12-4 with TRBJ1-1; D gene uncertain. V gave up 7 bases and J gave up 0 bases, with 15 bases separating them. There are 15 residues in the CDR3. The CDR3 DNA reads TGTGCCAGCACCACCGCCATGAGGGTGAACACTGAAGCTTTCTTT. This sequence encodes CASTTAMRVNTEAFF.

The CDR3 loop is CASSLVYLGTGELFF. The CDR3 region has the DNA TGTGCCAGCAGTTTAGTCTACCTAGGCACCGGGGAGCTGTTTTTT. The chain links TRBV12-3 or TRBV12-4 to TRBJ2-2; D is uncertain. There are 15 residues in the CDR3. V was clipped by 1 base and J by 4 bases, with 10 bases between them.

This sequence joins TRBV28 and TRBJ2-7, with 8 nucleotides matching TRBD1. This CDR3 contains 12 residues. Germline CDR1 MDHEN, CDR2 SYDVKM. The ends lost 8 bases at V and 4 bases at J; junction bases unmatched: 4. CDR3: CASGGQGYEQYF. In nucleotides, the CDR3 is TGTGCCAGCGGCGGACAGGGATACGAGCAGTACTTC.

The CDR3: CASSPTWTDLEQYF. CDR3 sequence (DNA): TGTGCCAGCAGTCCTACCTGGACCGATTTGGAGCAGTACTTC. This chain joins TRBV12-3 or TRBV12-4 and TRBJ2-7; D gene uncertain. V shed 5 bases and J shed 7 bases, with 18 bases lying between them. This CDR3 region has 14 residues.

This clonotype occurred many times. This rearrangement joins TRBV3-1 to TRBJ2-2; maybe TRBD2 (6 bases). Germline assignment: CDR1 LGHDT and CDR2 YNNKEL (reference sequence). Between the trimmed V and J ends, which lost 0 bases and 4 bases, there was a span of 15 bases. This CDR3 is built from 17 residues. This CDR3 is CASSQDPSDMGTGELFF. In nucleotides, the CDR3 is TGTGCCAGCAGCCAAGATCCTAGCGATATGGGCACCGGGGAGCTGTTTTTT.

This clonotype was recorded many times. The chain combines TRBV20-1 with TRBJ2-7, with 10 bases that match TRBD2. This CDR3 comprises 15 residues. V dropped 5 bases and J dropped 2; count of bases not matched to a gene: 9. Germline values: CDR1 DFQATT, CDR2 SNEGSKA (reference sequence). The CDR3 bases are TGCAGTGCTCCAGACTCTAGCGGGAGCCCCTACGAGCAGTACTTC. This encodes CSAPDSSGSPYEQYF.

This clonotype has at least ten counts. The chain recombines TRBV27 with TRBJ2-7; no reliable D call. The V end lost 3 bases, the J end lost 3 bases, and 15 bases lay between the germline ends. Germline CDR1 MNHEY, CDR2 SMNVEV (reference sequence). The CDR3 runs 15 residues. CDR3: CASSFGSGRYYEQYF. DNA for the CDR3: TGTGCCAGCAGTTTTGGTAGTGGCAGATACTACGAGCAGTACTTC.

This clonotype has a count of ten or more. The chain joins TRBV28 to TRBJ2-2; D is uncertain. V shed 2 bases and J shed 3 bases, with 7 bases lying between them. The CDR3 consists of 14 residues. Germline CDR1 MDHEN, CDR2 SYDVKM. This CDR3 is CASSLRTDTGELFF. The CDR3 nucleotides are TGTGCCAGCAGTTTAAGGACCGACACCGGGGAGCTGTTTTTT. The complete variable domain, with remaining parts taken from reference TRBV28 and TRBJ2-2, reads DVKVTQSSRYLVKRTGEKVFLECVQDMDHENMFWYRQDPGLGLRLIYFSYDVKMKEKGDIPEGYSVSREKKERFSLILESASTNQTSMYLCASSLRTDTGELFFGEGSRLTVL.

The rearrangement links TRBV28 to TRBJ2-5, with D perhaps assigned TRBD1 or TRBD2 (5 bases each). The V gene lost 4 bases and the J gene lost 14 bases, with 14 bases spanning the gap. CDR1 MDHEN and CDR2 SYDVKM come from the germline V gene. This CDR3 contains 11 residues. In DNA, the CDR3 is TGTGCCAGCAGTTCGGGACGACCTCTATACTTC. It codes for CASSSGRPLYF.

J is TRBJ1-2 and V is TRBV28; possibly TRBD1 for D (6 bases). The CDR3 extends over 16 amino acids. Trimming left V 5 bases short and J 2 bases short, with 18 bases between. Germline V gene data show CDR1 as MDHEN and CDR2 as SYDVKM. The DNA for the CDR3 is TGTGCCAGCAGTCCTAGGGGTAGACAGGACAACTATGGCTACACCTTC. It codes for CASSPRGRQDNYGYTF.

This clonotype was observed many times. The chain carries TRBV6-2 or TRBV6-3 and TRBJ2-7; 7 positions match TRBD1. Germline assignment: CDR1 MNHEY and CDR2 SVGEGT. This CDR3 comprises 14 residues. V gave up 2 bases and J gave up 5 bases; unmatched junction bases: 6. The CDR3 nucleotides are TGTGCCAGCAGTTACCCCCTGACAGGGAACGAGCAGTACTTC. This gives the protein CASSYPLTGNEQYF.

This clonotype was detected ten times or more. V is TRBV12-3 or TRBV12-4 and J is TRBJ1-5; D unclear. The CDR3 extends over 16 amino acids. The V end was cut by 6 bases, the J end by 0 bases, with 15 bases between. Here the CDR3 DNA reads TGTGCCAGCAGACCCGAGCGGGGTCGTAGCAATCAGCCCCAGCATTTT. Amino acid sequence: CASRPERGRSNQPQHF.

This clonotype came up many times. The V and J genes are TRBV19 and TRBJ2-3, with 10 bases matching TRBD2. Germline V CDR1 and CDR2: LNHDA, SQIVND (reference sequence). With 0 bases clipped from V and 6 bases from J, the junction kept 3 bases outside the gene matches. This CDR3 spans 15 amino acids. The CDR3 nucleotides are TGTGCCAGTAGTATAGACGGGACTAGCGCTGATACGCAGTATTTT. This gives the protein CASSIDGTSADTQYF.

This clonotype appeared many times. This rearrangement joins TRBV20-1 to TRBJ2-5, with 13 bases that match TRBD2. Germline V gene lookup returns CDR1 DFQATT and CDR2 SNEGSKA (reference sequence). This CDR3 region has 16 residues. Germline trimming cut 6 bases from V and 5 bases from J; bases unmatched to any gene: 12. CDR3 nucleotides: TGCAGTGCCCTAGGGACTAGCGGGACGCAAAGGGAGACCCAGTACTTC. It specifies CSALGTSGTQRETQYF.

This clonotype was recorded many times. This sequence joins TRBV7-2 and TRBJ2-7; 10 nucleotides line up with TRBD2. CDR1 is SGHTA and CDR2 is FQGNSA in the germline V gene. The CDR3 has 15 amino acids. The J segment lost 3 bases and the V segment lost 2 bases, leaving 4 bases of the junction unmatched. CDR3 sequence reads: CASSLTSSGSYEQYF. The CDR3 DNA follows: TGTGCCAGCAGCTTAACGTCTAGCGGGAGCTACGAGCAGTACTTC.

The chain has TRBV28 and TRBJ1-6; TRBD1 aligns across 8 bases. Germline-derived CDR1 and CDR2 are MDHEN and SYDVKM. The CDR3 is 12 amino acids. J was trimmed by 18 bases and V by 3 bases; bases with no gene match: 7. Here the CDR3 DNA reads TGTGCCAGCAGTTTGATTCGGGACAGGCCCCACTTT. Amino acids: CASSLIRDRPHF.

This clonotype was seen at least ten times. The chain is built from TRBV6-1 and TRBJ2-4; D unclear. This CDR3 is 12 amino acids long. CDR1 is MNHNS, CDR2 SASEGT, per germline. V shed 7 bases and J shed 12 bases, with 16 bases lying between them. In DNA form, the CDR3 reads TGTGCCAGCACCGAAGGCCGGCTACCTCAGTACTTC. It codes for CASTEGRLPQYF.

This clonotype was counted many times. This chain uses TRBV7-2 with TRBJ2-5, with a weak D call TRBD2 (5 bases). The CDR3 consists of 15 residues. Germline-derived CDR1 and CDR2 are SGHTA and FQGNSA. Between the trimmed V and J ends, which lost 5 bases and 0 bases, there was a span of 13 bases. DNA of the CDR3: TGTGCCAGCAGCCGGGCATCGGGGTACCAAGAGACCCAGTACTTC. This codes for CASSRASGYQETQYF.